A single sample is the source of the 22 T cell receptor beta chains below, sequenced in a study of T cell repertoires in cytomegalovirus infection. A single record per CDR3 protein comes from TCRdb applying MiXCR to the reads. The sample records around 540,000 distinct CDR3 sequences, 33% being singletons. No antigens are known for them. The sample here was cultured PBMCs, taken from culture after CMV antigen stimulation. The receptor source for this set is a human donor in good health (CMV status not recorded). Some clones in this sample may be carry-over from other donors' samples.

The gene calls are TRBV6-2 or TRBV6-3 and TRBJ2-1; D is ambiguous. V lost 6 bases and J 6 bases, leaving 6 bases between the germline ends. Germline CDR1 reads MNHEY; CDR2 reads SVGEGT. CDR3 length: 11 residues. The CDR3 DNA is TGTGCCAGCAGCCGTATCAATGAGCAGTTCTTC. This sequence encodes CASSRINEQFF.

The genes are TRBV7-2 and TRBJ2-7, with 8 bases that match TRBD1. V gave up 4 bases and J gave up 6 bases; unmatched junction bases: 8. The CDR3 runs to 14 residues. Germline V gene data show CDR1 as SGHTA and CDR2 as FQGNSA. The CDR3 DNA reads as TGTGCCAGCAGCTCCCAGACAGGGGTGGGCGAGCAGTACTTC. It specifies CASSSQTGVGEQYF. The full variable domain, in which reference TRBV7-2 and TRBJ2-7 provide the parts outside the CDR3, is GAGVSQSPSNKVTEKGKDVELRCDPISGHTALYWYRQSLGQGLEFLIYFQGNSAPDKSGLPSDRFSAERTGGSVSTLTIQRTQQEDSAVYLCASSSQTGVGEQYFGPGTRLTVT.

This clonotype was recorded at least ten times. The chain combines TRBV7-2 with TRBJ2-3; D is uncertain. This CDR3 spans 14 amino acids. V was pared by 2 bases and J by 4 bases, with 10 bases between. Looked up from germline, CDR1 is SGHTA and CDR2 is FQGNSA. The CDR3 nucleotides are TGTGCCAGCAGCTTACTAGTAGCCGCAGATACGCAGTATTTT. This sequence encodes CASSLLVAADTQYF. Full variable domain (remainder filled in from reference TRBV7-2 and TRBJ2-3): GAGVSQSPSNKVTEKGKDVELRCDPISGHTALYWYRQSLGQGLEFLIYFQGNSAPDKSGLPSDRFSAERTGGSVSTLTIQRTQQEDSAVYLCASSLLVAADTQYFGPGTRLTVL.

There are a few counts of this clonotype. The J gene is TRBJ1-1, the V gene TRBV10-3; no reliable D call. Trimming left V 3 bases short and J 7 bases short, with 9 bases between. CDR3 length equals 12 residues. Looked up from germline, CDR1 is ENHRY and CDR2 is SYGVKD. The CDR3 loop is CAISESRIEAFF. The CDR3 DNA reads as TGTGCCATCAGTGAAAGTCGGATTGAAGCTTTCTTT.

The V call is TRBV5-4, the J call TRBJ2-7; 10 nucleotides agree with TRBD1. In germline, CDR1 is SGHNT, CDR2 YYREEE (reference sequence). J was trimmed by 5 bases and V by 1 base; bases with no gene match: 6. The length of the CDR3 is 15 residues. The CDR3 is CASSLPPGQGNEQYF. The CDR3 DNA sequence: TGTGCCAGCAGCTTGCCCCCGGGACAGGGGAACGAGCAGTACTTC.

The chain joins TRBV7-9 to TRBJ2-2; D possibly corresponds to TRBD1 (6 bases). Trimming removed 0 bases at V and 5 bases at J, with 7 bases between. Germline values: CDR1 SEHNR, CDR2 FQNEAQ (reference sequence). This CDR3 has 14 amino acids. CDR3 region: CASSLADSTGELFF. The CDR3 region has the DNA TGTGCCAGCAGCTTAGCGGACAGTACCGGGGAGCTGTTTTTT.

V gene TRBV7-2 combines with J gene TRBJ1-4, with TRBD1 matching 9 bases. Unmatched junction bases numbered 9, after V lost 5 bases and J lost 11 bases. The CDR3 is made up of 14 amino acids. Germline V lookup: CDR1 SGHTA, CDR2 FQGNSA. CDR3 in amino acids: CASSPTGGMAKLFF. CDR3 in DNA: TGTGCCAGCAGCCCTACAGGGGGCATGGCGAAACTGTTTTTT. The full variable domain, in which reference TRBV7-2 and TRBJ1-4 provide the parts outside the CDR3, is GAGVSQSPSNKVTEKGKDVELRCDPISGHTALYWYRQSLGQGLEFLIYFQGNSAPDKSGLPSDRFSAERTGGSVSTLTIQRTQQEDSAVYLCASSPTGGMAKLFFGSGTQLSVL.

CDR3 loop: CASSQGMTALQETQYF. The CDR3 nucleotides are TGCGCCAGCAGCCAAGGCATGACAGCACTACAAGAGACCCAGTACTTC. The chain carries TRBV4-1 and TRBJ2-5; weak D call: TRBD1 (5 bases). The CDR3 is 16 amino acids. V shed 1 base and J shed 2 bases, with 14 bases lying between them. In germline, CDR1 is MGHRA, CDR2 YSYEKL.

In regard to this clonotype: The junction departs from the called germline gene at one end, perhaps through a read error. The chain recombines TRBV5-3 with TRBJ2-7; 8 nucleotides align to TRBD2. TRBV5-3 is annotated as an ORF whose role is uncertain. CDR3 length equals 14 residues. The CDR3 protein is CASSSPGGPNEQYF. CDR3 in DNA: TGTGCCAGCAGCTCCCCGGGAGGGCCCAACGAGCAGTACTTC.

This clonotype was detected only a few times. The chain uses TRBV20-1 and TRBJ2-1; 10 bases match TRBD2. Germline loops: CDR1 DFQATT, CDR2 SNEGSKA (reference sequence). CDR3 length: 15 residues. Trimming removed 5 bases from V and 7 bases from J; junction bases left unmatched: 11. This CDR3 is CSAFGASGSRNEQFF. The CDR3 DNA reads TGCAGTGCTTTTGGGGCTAGCGGGAGTCGTAATGAGCAGTTCTTC.

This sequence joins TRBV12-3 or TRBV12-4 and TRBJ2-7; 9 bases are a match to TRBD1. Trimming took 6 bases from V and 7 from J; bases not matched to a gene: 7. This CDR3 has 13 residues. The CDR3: CASRSGQGGEQYV. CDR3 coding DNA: TGTGCCAGCAGATCGGGACAGGGTGGGGAGCAGTACGTC.

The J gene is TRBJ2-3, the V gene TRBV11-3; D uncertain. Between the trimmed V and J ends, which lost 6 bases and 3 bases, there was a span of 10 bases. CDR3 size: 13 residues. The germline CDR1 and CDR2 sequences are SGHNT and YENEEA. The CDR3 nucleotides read TGTGCCAGCAGGGGCAGGTTGACAGATACGCAGTATTTT. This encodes CASRGRLTDTQYF.

The CDR3 protein is CASSIPGGNEQFF. The CDR3 nucleotides are TGTGCCAGTAGTATCCCGGGAGGCAATGAGCAGTTCTTC. The chain links TRBV19 to TRBJ2-1, with TRBD2 matching over 7 bases. With 3 bases clipped from V and 6 bases from J, the junction kept 2 bases outside the gene matches. CDR3 size: 13 residues. Germline CDR1 reads LNHDA; CDR2 reads SQIVND (reference sequence).

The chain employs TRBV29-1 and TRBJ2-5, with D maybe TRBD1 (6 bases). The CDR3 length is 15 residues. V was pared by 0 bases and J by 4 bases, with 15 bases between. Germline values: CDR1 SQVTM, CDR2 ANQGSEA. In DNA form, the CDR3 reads TGCAGCGTTGAAGATAATACAGGGTGGGGAGAGACCCAGTACTTC. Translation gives CSVEDNTGWGETQYF.

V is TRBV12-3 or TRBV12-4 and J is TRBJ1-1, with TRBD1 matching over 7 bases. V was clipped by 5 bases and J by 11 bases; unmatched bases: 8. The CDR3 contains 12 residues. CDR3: CASSEIQGTAFF. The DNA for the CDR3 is TGTGCCAGCAGTGAGATACAGGGGACGGCTTTCTTT.

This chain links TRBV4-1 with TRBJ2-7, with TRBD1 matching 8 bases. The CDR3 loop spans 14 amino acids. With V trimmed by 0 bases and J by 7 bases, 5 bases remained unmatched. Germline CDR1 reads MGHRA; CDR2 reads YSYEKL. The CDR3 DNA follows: TGCGCCAGCAGCCAAGAGACAGGGGCGTGGGAGCAGTACTTC. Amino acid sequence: CASSQETGAWEQYF.

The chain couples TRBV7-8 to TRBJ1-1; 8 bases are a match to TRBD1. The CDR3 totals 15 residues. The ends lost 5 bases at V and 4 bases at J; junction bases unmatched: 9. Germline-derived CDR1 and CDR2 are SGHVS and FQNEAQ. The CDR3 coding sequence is TGTGCCAGCAGCGGGGCAGGGGGCTGGGGCACTGAAGCTTTCTTT. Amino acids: CASSGAGGWGTEAFF.

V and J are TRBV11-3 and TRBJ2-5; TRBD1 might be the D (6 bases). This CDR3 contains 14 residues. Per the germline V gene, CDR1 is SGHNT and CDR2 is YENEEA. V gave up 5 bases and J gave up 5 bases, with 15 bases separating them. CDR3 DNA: TGTGCCAGCAGCCACCAGGGGTTTGGTGAGACCCAGTACTTC. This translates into CASSHQGFGETQYF.

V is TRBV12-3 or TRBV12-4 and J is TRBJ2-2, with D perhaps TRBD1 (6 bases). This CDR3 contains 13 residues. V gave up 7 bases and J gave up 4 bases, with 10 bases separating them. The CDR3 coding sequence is TGTGCCAGCAATAGGGGGACCACCGGGGAGCTGTTTTTT. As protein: CASNRGTTGELFF.

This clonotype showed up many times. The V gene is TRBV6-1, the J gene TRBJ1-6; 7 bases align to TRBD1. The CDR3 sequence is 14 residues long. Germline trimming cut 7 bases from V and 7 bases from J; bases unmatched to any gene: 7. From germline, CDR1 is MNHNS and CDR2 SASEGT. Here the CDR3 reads CASKGATLNSPLHF. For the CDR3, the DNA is TGTGCCAGCAAGGGGGCTACGTTAAATTCACCCCTCCACTTT.

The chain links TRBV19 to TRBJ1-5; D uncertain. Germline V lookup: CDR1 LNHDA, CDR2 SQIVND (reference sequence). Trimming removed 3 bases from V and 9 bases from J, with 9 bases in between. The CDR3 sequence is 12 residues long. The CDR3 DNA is TGTGCCAGTAGTATCCCCCCGCTGCCCCAGCATTTT. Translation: CASSIPPLPQHF.

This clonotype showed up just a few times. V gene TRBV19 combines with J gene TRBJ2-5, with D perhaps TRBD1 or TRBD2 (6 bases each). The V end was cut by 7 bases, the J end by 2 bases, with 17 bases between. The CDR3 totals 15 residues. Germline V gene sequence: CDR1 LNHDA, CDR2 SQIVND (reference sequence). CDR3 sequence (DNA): TGTGCCAGTAACCATGGGGGCGGGACGCAAGAGACCCAGTACTTC. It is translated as CASNHGGGTQETQYF.